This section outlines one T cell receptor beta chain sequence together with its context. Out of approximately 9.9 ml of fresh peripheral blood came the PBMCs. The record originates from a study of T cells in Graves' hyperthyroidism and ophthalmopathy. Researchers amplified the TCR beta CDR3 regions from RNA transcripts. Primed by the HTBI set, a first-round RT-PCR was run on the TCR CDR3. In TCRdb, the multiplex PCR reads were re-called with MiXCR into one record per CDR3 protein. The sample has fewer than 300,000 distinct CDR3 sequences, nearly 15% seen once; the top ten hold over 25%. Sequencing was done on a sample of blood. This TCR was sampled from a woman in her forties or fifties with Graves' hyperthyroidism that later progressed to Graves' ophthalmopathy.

This CDR3 is CATGRWNYGYTF. CDR3 nucleotide sequence: TGTGCCACTGGAAGGTGGAACTATGGCTACACCTTC. The chain has TRBV6-2 or TRBV6-3 and TRBJ1-2; D remains ambiguous. Trimming took 10 bases from V and 2 from J, leaving 11 bases between them. The CDR3 sequence is 12 residues long. Germline CDR1 reads MNHEY; CDR2 reads SVGEGT.